A selection of T cell receptor beta chains follows, all from one sample in a study of T-cell memory formation after mild COVID-19. TCRdb re-derived calls from the 5' RACE reads in MiXCR, one entry per CDR3 protein. This repertoire shows 470,000 or so distinct CDR3 sequences, approximately 18% found once; its top ten account for about 12%. The sequencing sample was made of PBMCs or a T cell subset sorted from them (not recorded which). The source is an adult woman who had mild COVID-19 (a few samples of this study predate the infection). Cell type and time point are not known. CDR3s leave out the opening cysteine and the closing phenylalanine or tryptophan. The D gene is left open where the match is weak.

>NA|TRBV2|TRBJ1-5
ASSQNQGSNQPQH
>TRBD1|TRBV25-1|TRBJ2-7
ASSLSGTGFYEQY
>NA|TRBV7-2|TRBJ1-2
ASSSLGLNYGYT
>TRBD1|TRBV20-1|TRBJ1-5
SAGTGVGQPQH
>NA|TRBV9|TRBJ2-1
ASSVAGATYNEQF
>NA|TRBV24-1|TRBJ2-3
ACKSSTDTQY
>NA|TRBV7-8|TRBJ1-1
ASSPDSLLMNTEAF
>NA|TRBV7-9|TRBJ2-7
ASSLGGSLSYEQY
>TRBD2|TRBV6-5|TRBJ2-1
ASSYPLVAGGYNEQF
>NA|TRBV15|TRBJ1-1
ATSRVVGEAF
>NA|TRBV10-3|TRBJ2-1
AISGDTDSYNEQF
>NA|TRBV20-1|TRBJ2-2
SARDLDLGRELF
>TRBD2|TRBV5-6|TRBJ2-2
ASSLSSGLATGELF
>NA|TRBV24-1|TRBJ1-5
ATSERKNQPQH
>TRBD2|TRBV20-1|TRBJ2-5
SARVSGEGTQY
>NA|TRBV4-1|TRBJ2-7
ASSQEGDFNSYEQY
>TRBD1|TRBV20-1|TRBJ1-1
SARTGGTEAF
>NA|TRBV4-3|TRBJ1-6
ASSQEGGGSPLH
>NA|TRBV6-5|TRBJ2-1
ASSYSTVADEQF
>NA|TRBV4-2|TRBJ1-2
ASSQDLTEVNYGYT
>NA|TRBV12-3/TRBV12-4|TRBJ2-7
ASSLSRGILSYEQY
>TRBD2|TRBV29-1|TRBJ2-1
SSRLAGDEQF
>TRBD1|TRBV29-1|TRBJ1-2
SVSNLQGASSRNYGYT
>NA|TRBV12-3/TRBV12-4|TRBJ1-4
ASSRKVGGEKLF
>TRBD1|TRBV20-1|TRBJ1-4
SARTGQGHEKLF
>TRBD2|TRBV9|TRBJ2-3
ASSVGAGEITDTQY
>NA|TRBV7-2|TRBJ1-4
ASSTIPGYEKLF
>NA|TRBV5-5|TRBJ2-7
ASNYGRSGEQY
>TRBD1|TRBV5-1|TRBJ2-3
ASSSGTGGDTQY
>TRBD2|TRBV7-2|TRBJ2-7
ASSLGPLAGANEQY
>NA|TRBV6-5|TRBJ2-7
ASSYFPRDHYEQY
>TRBD2|TRBV6-5|TRBJ2-7
ASRPGTTLMTYEQY
>NA|TRBV20-1|TRBJ2-7
SAERVGEALKQY
>NA|TRBV5-1|TRBJ2-2
ASSLNTGNTGELF
>TRBD1|TRBV18|TRBJ1-1
ASSPGVDRVSEAF
>NA|TRBV6-2/TRBV6-3|TRBJ2-7
ASRRGTGRFEQY
>TRBD1|TRBV6-1|TRBJ1-5
ASSEAGQAYKPQH
>TRBD1|TRBV11-2|TRBJ2-7
ASSYQQGYEQY
>TRBD2|TRBV7-3|TRBJ2-1
ASSRGKREKPGWGSVEQF
>TRBD1|TRBV6-1|TRBJ1-2
ASSESGQGYDGYT
>TRBD2|TRBV12-3/TRBV12-4|TRBJ2-2
ASEPSGYTGELF
>TRBD2|TRBV28|TRBJ2-1
ASYGTSGIYNEQF